Shown below are 30 T cell receptor beta chains from a single sample sequenced in a study of blood T cell repertoires in COVID-19 (TCRdb year 2020). The library was generated by the immunoSEQ multiplex PCR assay. TCRdb re-hosts the immuneACCESS table, in-frame sequences only. Its copies lack some clones; in the studies checked, an unresolved V gene accounts for under half of them, and the cause for the rest is not known. Counted in this sample were around 310,000 clones; 75% to 90% of them appeared once. The ten largest clones represent around 5% of the sample. Sequencing was carried out using PBMCs or T cells enriched from blood (not recorded which). These receptor sequences come from a man aged 30 to 45 who had recovered from COVID-19.

The genes are TRBV12-3 or TRBV12-4 and TRBJ1-2, with TRBD1 as a possible D gene (6 bases). The length of the CDR3 is 12 residues. V lost 6 bases, J lost 8 bases, and 13 bases lay in between. CDR3 sequence (DNA): TGTGCCAGCAGACGGACAGCTCTGGGCTACACCTTC. Translation gives CASRRTALGYTF.

The V call is TRBV6-5, the J call TRBJ2-7, with TRBD1 matching 10 bases. V gave up 8 bases and J gave up 2 bases; unmatched junction bases: 3. The CDR3 sequence is 13 residues long. Germline V lookup: CDR1 MNHEY, CDR2 SVGAGI. Here the CDR3 DNA reads TGTGCCAGCTTCGACAGGGGGCCCTACGAGCAGTACTTC. Protein: CASFDRGPYEQYF.

The CDR3 is CASSTQNFNSPLHF. The CDR3 nucleotides read TGTGCCAGTAGTACACAGAACTTCAATTCACCCCTCCACTTT. This chain connects TRBV19 to TRBJ1-6; D uncertain. The length of the CDR3 is 14 residues. Trimming removed 4 bases at V and 7 bases at J, with 11 bases between. From germline, CDR1 is LNHDA and CDR2 SQIVND (reference sequence).

The V call is TRBV19, the J call TRBJ1-6; D not resolved. V was shortened by 4 bases and J by 9 bases, with 13 bases between the two germline ends. The CDR3 is made up of 14 amino acids. Germline CDR1 reads LNHDA; CDR2 reads SQIVND (reference sequence). This CDR3 reads CASSKGGVTSPLHF. CDR3 sequence (DNA): TGTGCCAGTAGTAAGGGCGGGGTTACTTCACCCCTCCACTTT.

The table lists this clone with a count of one. V is TRBV19 and J is TRBJ2-3; D might be TRBD2 (5 bases). V was pared by 1 base and J by 4 bases, with 21 bases between. The CDR3 covers 18 residues. The germline V gene encodes CDR1 LNHDA and CDR2 SQIVND (reference sequence). The CDR3 DNA follows: TGTGCCAGTAGTATAGCTCCCCTTTGGGCGGAGGATTCAGATACGCAGTATTTT. It is translated as CASSIAPLWAEDSDTQYF.

V is TRBV7-9 and J is TRBJ2-4, with unresolved D. The CDR3 is 14 residues long. The germline V gene encodes CDR1 SEHNR and CDR2 FQNEAQ (reference sequence). Trimming took off 3 bases at V and 7 bases at J, with 13 bases between the two ends. DNA of the CDR3: TGTGCCAGCAGCTTTGAGTGGGTCGGGAACATTCAGTACTTC. This codes for CASSFEWVGNIQYF.

Only a few counts were recorded for this clone. The chain recombines TRBV11-2 with TRBJ2-1; D is possibly TRBD2 (6 bases). Looked up from germline, CDR1 is SGHAT and CDR2 is FQNNGV. This CDR3 is 15 amino acids long. V lost 1 base and J lost 0, with 7 bases in between. DNA of the CDR3: TGTGCCAGCAGCTTAGGGAGGGTCTCCTACAATGAGCAGTTCTTC. This translates into CASSLGRVSYNEQFF. Drawing the rest from reference TRBV11-2 and TRBJ2-1, the complete variable domain is EAGVAQSPRYKIIEKRQSVAFWCNPISGHATLYWYQQILGQGPKLLIQFQNNGVVDDSQLPKDRFSAERLKGVDSTLKIQPAKLEDSAVYLCASSLGRVSYNEQFFGPGTRLTVL.

The V gene is TRBV7-9, the J gene TRBJ2-7, with 8 bases fitting TRBD2. V trimming: 1 base; J trimming: 3 bases; junction bases outside the gene matches: 11. The CDR3 length is 17 residues. Germline V gene sequence: CDR1 SEHNR, CDR2 FQNEAQ (reference sequence). CDR3 residues: CASSLGSSGATGYEQYF. CDR3 DNA: TGTGCCAGCAGCTTAGGAAGTAGCGGGGCCACGGGCTACGAGCAGTACTTC.

This chain joins TRBV6-4 and TRBJ2-2; D may be TRBD2 (5 bases). Germline V gene data show CDR1 as MRHNA and CDR2 as SNTAGT. Trimming stripped 4 bases from V and 4 bases from J, with 13 bases between. The CDR3 consists of 15 residues. The CDR3 spells CASSALVRGTGELFF. The CDR3 DNA is TGTGCCAGCAGTGCCCTGGTCCGGGGCACCGGGGAGCTGTTTTTT.

This clone was seen only a few times. The chain carries TRBV18 and TRBJ1-5; D is unclear. This CDR3 comprises 14 residues. CDR1 and CDR2 from the germline V gene are KGHSH and LQKENI. V gave up 4 bases and J gave up 5 bases, with 12 bases separating them. The CDR3 sequence is CASSRTGVDQPQHF. The DNA for the CDR3 is TGTGCCAGCTCACGTACCGGGGTAGATCAGCCCCAGCATTTT.

The J gene is TRBJ1-2, the V gene TRBV6-4; maybe TRBD1 (5 bases). Germline lookup yields CDR1 MRHNA and CDR2 SNTAGT. Trimming took off 4 bases at V and 4 bases at J, with 13 bases between the two ends. The CDR3 totals 14 residues. As DNA, the CDR3 is TGTGCCAGCAGTGCAACAGGAAGCTCCTATGGCTACACCTTC. It translates to CASSATGSSYGYTF.

This chain uses TRBV30 with TRBJ2-5; TRBD2 is a possible D gene (5 bases). The CDR3 is made up of 14 amino acids. CDR1 is GTSNPN, CDR2 SVGIG, per germline (reference sequence). Trimming left V 5 bases short and J 5 bases short, with 18 bases between. DNA for the CDR3: TGTGCCTGGCGGCCCAGCGGCCCCATGGAGACCCAGTACTTC. It encodes CAWRPSGPMETQYF.

This rearrangement joins TRBV19 to TRBJ1-3, with 7 positions matching TRBD1. With 5 bases clipped from V and 1 base from J, the junction kept 5 bases outside the gene matches. Germline V gene lookup returns CDR1 LNHDA and CDR2 SQIVND (reference sequence). The length of the CDR3 is 15 residues. This CDR3 reads CASSPGQSSGNTIYF. The CDR3 nucleotides read TGTGCCAGTAGTCCGGGACAGAGTTCTGGAAACACCATATATTTT.

The chain carries TRBV10-2 and TRBJ1-5, with D perhaps TRBD1 (5 bases). The CDR3 has 15 amino acids. Germline values: CDR1 WSHSY, CDR2 SAAADI. V lost 8 bases and J lost 4, with 18 bases in between. The DNA of the CDR3 is TGCGCCAGCCAGGAGACAGCTTTTGGGAATCAGCCCCAGCATTTT. It yields the protein CASQETAFGNQPQHF.

The genes are TRBV2 and TRBJ1-2; D gene unclear. The V gene's germline CDR1 is SNHLY and CDR2 FYNNEI. The V and J ends lost 0 bases and 4 bases respectively, with 9 bases between them. CDR3 length: 14 amino acids. CDR3 region: CASSEAGQIYGYTF. The CDR3 DNA reads as TGTGCCAGCAGTGAAGCTGGTCAGATCTATGGCTACACCTTC.

This clone was found a few times. The V call is TRBV5-5, the J call TRBJ2-7, with 8 bases fitting TRBD1. The CDR3 spans 15 residues. CDR1 and CDR2 from the germline V gene are SGHKS and YYEKEE (reference sequence). After removal of 4 bases from V and 7 bases from J, the junction contained 13 bases not matched to a gene. The CDR3 sequence is CASSVIGQGLEEQYF. As DNA, the CDR3 is TGTGCCAGCAGCGTGATTGGACAGGGCCTGGAAGAGCAGTACTTC.

V is TRBV11-2 and J is TRBJ1-6, with 7 bases matching TRBD1. V lost 2 bases and J lost 6; bases outside the gene matches: 4. From germline, CDR1 is SGHAT and CDR2 FQNNGV. This CDR3 contains 15 residues. The CDR3: CASSLRQGGNSPLHF. CDR3 sequence (DNA): TGTGCCAGCAGCTTAAGGCAGGGGGGTAATTCACCCCTCCACTTT.

The rearrangement links TRBV18 to TRBJ2-3, with D possibly being TRBD2 (7 bases). The V gene's germline CDR1 is KGHSH and CDR2 LQKENI. The length of the CDR3 is 17 residues. Trimming took 4 bases from V and 2 from J, leaving 19 bases between them. In DNA form, the CDR3 reads TGTGCCAGCTCACTAGGGGGGAGATGGGACTACACAGATACGCAGTATTTT. Translated: CASSLGGRWDYTDTQYF.

The chain is built from TRBV7-8 and TRBJ2-1; 7 nucleotides align to TRBD2. The CDR3 extends over 15 amino acids. The ends lost 5 bases at V and 8 bases at J; junction bases unmatched: 12. In germline, CDR1 is SGHVS, CDR2 FQNEAQ. For the CDR3, the DNA is TGTGCCAGCAGCCATTCAGCGGGGAACCAACATGAGCAGTTCTTC. Protein product: CASSHSAGNQHEQFF.

The chain is built from TRBV3-1 (or the pseudogene TRBV3-2) and TRBJ2-2; 7 positions agree with TRBD2. Germline CDR1 and CDR2: LGHDT and YNNKEL (reference sequence). V was clipped by 1 base and J by 7 bases; unmatched bases: 12. This CDR3 is built from 17 residues. The CDR3 sequence: CASSQGTSLFRDGELFF. The CDR3 bases are TGTGCCAGCAGCCAAGGGACTAGTCTGTTTAGGGACGGGGAGCTGTTTTTT.

This clone was found a few times. The chain recombines TRBV9 with TRBJ2-2, with TRBD1 matching over 7 bases. Germline-derived CDR1 and CDR2 are SGDLS and YYNGEE. There are 15 residues in the CDR3. Trimming at V came to 2 bases and at J to 7 bases, leaving 8 bases not matched to a gene. The CDR3 nucleotides are TGTGCCAGCAGCGTCGCGACAGGGTCGGGCGGGGAGCTGTTTTTT. It yields the protein CASSVATGSGGELFF.

This chain connects TRBV11-2 to TRBJ1-5; TRBD1 agrees at 9 bases. The CDR3 loop spans 14 amino acids. Germline CDR1 is SGHAT and CDR2 is FQNNGV. J lost 7 bases, V lost 5 bases, and 6 bases had no gene match. The CDR3 region is CASSLQGARQPQHF. The CDR3 DNA reads TGTGCCAGCAGCCTACAGGGGGCAAGGCAGCCCCAGCATTTT.

This rearrangement joins TRBV7-8 to TRBJ2-7; D might be TRBD1 (6 bases). Germline V gene lookup returns CDR1 SGHVS and CDR2 FQNEAQ. Trimming removed 0 bases from V and 4 bases from J, with 13 bases in between. This CDR3 contains 15 residues. The CDR3, as DNA: TGTGCCAGCAGCTTAGCACAGGGTGGGTTTTACGAGCAGTACTTC. It translates to CASSLAQGGFYEQYF.

The chain uses TRBV6-4 and TRBJ2-2; 9 nucleotides align to TRBD2. CDR1 and CDR2 from the germline V gene are MRHNA and SNTAGT. The CDR3 runs 15 residues. The trim removed 8 bases at V and 4 bases at J, leaving 8 bases unmatched. CDR3 coding DNA: TGTGCCAGCGCTCCGGGACTAGCAGCCACCGGGGAGCTGTTTTTT. Its translation is CASAPGLAATGELFF.

The genes are TRBV30 and TRBJ1-2; no firm D call. This CDR3 contains 13 residues. The V gene lost 0 bases and the J gene lost 4 bases, with 9 bases spanning the gap. Germline assignment: CDR1 GTSNPN and CDR2 SVGIG (reference sequence). Here the CDR3 DNA reads TGTGCCTGGAGTGTACCACAGTTCTATGGCTACACCTTC. Its translation: CAWSVPQFYGYTF.

This chain links TRBV16 with TRBJ1-2, with 7 bases lining up with TRBD1. The V and J ends lost 1 base and 4 bases, in that order; junction bases with no gene match: 18. This CDR3 has 19 amino acids. Germline V gene sequence: CDR1 KGHSY, CDR2 FQNENV. The CDR3 protein is CASSQFKPGQRTLGYGYTF. The DNA for the CDR3 is TGTGCCAGCAGCCAATTCAAACCGGGACAGAGGACGCTCGGCTATGGCTACACCTTC.

The V call is TRBV5-6, the J call TRBJ2-5, with 10 nucleotides matching TRBD2. Germline-derived CDR1 and CDR2 are SGHDT and YYEEEE. The CDR3 has 16 residues. With V trimmed by 0 bases and J by 6 bases, 8 bases remained unmatched. The CDR3 protein is CASSLAGPSGGKTQYF. The CDR3 region has the DNA TGTGCCAGCAGCTTGGCCGGGCCTAGCGGGGGAAAGACCCAGTACTTC.

In its sample, this clone was seen a few times. CDR3 sequence reads: CASSQPPGVYSGNTIYF. The CDR3 DNA reads TGTGCCAGCAGCCAACCCCCCGGGGTTTACTCTGGAAACACCATATATTTT. The chain has TRBV3-1 (or the pseudogene TRBV3-2) and TRBJ1-3; D gene unclear. This CDR3 is 17 amino acids long. Germline CDR1 is LGHDT and CDR2 is YNNKEL (reference sequence). V lost 2 bases and J lost 0, with 14 bases in between.

This clone was counted a few times. The CDR3 here is CASRDLAGGLHEQYF. Written as DNA, the CDR3 is TGTGCCAGCAGGGATCTAGCGGGGGGGCTCCACGAGCAGTACTTC. The chain has TRBV2 and TRBJ2-7; TRBD2 matches at 12 bases. This CDR3 region has 15 residues. The V and J ends lost 6 bases and 5 bases, in that order; junction bases with no gene match: 8. Germline V lookup: CDR1 SNHLY, CDR2 FYNNEI.

The rearrangement joins TRBV28 to TRBJ1-1; perhaps TRBD1 as D (6 bases). V was trimmed by 6 bases and J by 2 bases, leaving 16 bases between them. This CDR3 has 15 residues. Per the germline V gene, CDR1 is MDHEN and CDR2 is SYDVKM. CDR3 nucleotide sequence: TGTGCCAGCAGCCCATCAGGGGCGGATAACACTGAAGCTTTCTTT. This encodes CASSPSGADNTEAFF. Full variable domain (outside the CDR3, taken from reference TRBV28 and TRBJ1-1): DVKVTQSSRYLVKRTGEKVFLECVQDMDHENMFWYRQDPGLGLRLIYFSYDVKMKEKGDIPEGYSVSREKKERFSLILESASTNQTSMYLCASSPSGADNTEAFFGQGTRLTVV.